This TCR beta chain is from a study of T-cell memory formation after mild COVID-19. Looking at the study overall: For the most part, TCR clusters were specific to one donor. Whole-study findings and limits: CD4+ contracting clones were mainly CM and EM; CD8+ ones, EMRA. Some SARS-CoV-2-responding clones were already detected in memory before infection.

With regard to this clonotype: Its matching antigen is unknown.

Germline V lookup: CDR1 SEHNR, CDR2 FQNEAQ (reference sequence). Trimming removed 3 bases at V and 5 bases at J, with 13 bases between. The CDR3 totals 14 residues. TCRdb fed the 5' RACE reads into MiXCR, producing one record per CDR3 protein. The sample lists 150,000 to 200,000 distinct CDR3 sequences, about 9.9% occurring once. Input material: PBMCs or a T cell subset sorted from them (not recorded which). This sequence originates from a man between 18 and 29 years old who had mild COVID-19 (a few samples of this study predate the infection). Cell type and time point are not known. The genes are TRBV7-9 and TRBJ1-1, with D unclear. CDR3 region: CASSFLNGVTEAFF. CDR3 in DNA: TGTGCCAGCAGCTTTTTGAATGGGGTTACTGAAGCTTTCTTT.